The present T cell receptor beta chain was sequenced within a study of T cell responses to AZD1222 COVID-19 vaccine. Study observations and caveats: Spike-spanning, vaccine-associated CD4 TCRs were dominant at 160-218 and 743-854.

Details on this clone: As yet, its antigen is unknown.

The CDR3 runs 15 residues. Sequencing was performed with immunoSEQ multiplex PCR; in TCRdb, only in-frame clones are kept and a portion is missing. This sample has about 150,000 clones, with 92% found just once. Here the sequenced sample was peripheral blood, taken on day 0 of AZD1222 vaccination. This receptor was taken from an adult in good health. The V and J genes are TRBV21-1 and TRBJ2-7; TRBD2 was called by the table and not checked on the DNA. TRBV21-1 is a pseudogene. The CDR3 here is CASSKGQPLAYEQYF. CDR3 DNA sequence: TGTGCCAGCAGCAAAGGGCAGCCCCTAGCCTACGAGCAGTACTTC.